This record covers a single T cell receptor beta chain. Its antigen is not identified. The data were produced by immunoSEQ multiplex PCR, yet TCRdb's version contains in-frame clones alone and is incomplete. This sample has about 54,000 clones; over 80% occur once, and the top ten carry 15% to 20%. This specimen comes from a study of T cells in localized non-small cell lung cancer. Points from the study as a whole: Uninvolved adjacent lung, not tumor, had the highest T cell clonality. Appearance in adjacent lung was seen for a median 57 of the top 100 tumor clones. Elevated blood T cell density was associated with longer overall survival.

The germline V gene encodes CDR1 GTSNPN and CDR2 SVGIG (reference sequence). This CDR3 region has 11 residues. V gave up 3 bases and J gave up 1 base, with 4 bases separating them. The TCR was taken from a female donor of 60 years or more with stage II squamous cell lung carcinoma. Sequencing was performed on peripheral blood, taken before any cancer treatment. This chain joins TRBV30 and TRBJ2-7; D remains unclear. The CDR3 reads CAWSFSYEQYF. In DNA form, the CDR3 reads TGTGCCTGGAGCTTTTCCTACGAGCAGTACTTC.